In this sample, the clone carrying this TCR beta chain turned up a few times. Using immunoSEQ multiplex PCR, the repertoire was profiled, and TCRdb retains in-frame clones only, with some absent. Of about 370,000 clones listed, 85% to 90% are singletons. The record originates from a study of blood T cell repertoires in COVID-19. Study details: COVID-19 samples, acute and convalescent, were from the United States, Italy and Spain.

CDR1 and CDR2 (germline): KGHDR, SFDVKD. This CDR3 is 11 amino acids long. V lost 5 bases and J 8 bases, leaving 8 bases between the germline ends. This chain links TRBV24-1 with TRBJ1-1; D ambiguous. Sequencing was done on a sample of PBMCs or T cells enriched from blood (not recorded which). The receptor's source is a man younger than 30 who had recovered from COVID-19. The CDR3 is CATSARGEAFF. The CDR3 bases are TGTGCCACCAGTGCGCGGGGAGAAGCTTTCTTT.